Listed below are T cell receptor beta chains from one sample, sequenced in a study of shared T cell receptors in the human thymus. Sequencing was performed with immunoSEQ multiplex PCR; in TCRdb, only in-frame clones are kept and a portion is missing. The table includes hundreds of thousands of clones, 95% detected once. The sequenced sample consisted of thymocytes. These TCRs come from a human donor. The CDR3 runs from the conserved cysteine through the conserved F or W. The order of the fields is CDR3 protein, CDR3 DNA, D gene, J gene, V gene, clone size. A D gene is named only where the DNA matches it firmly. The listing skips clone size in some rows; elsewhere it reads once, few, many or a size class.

CASSLRGGETQYF | TGTGCCAGCAGCTTAAGGGGAGGGGAGACCCAGTACTTC | TRBD2 | TRBJ2-5 | TRBV11-2 | NA
CASSQGPLAGANEQFF | TGTGCCAGCAGCCAAGGGCCACTAGCGGGAGCCAATGAGCAGTTCTTC | TRBD2 | TRBJ2-1 | TRBV14 | once
CAWSPSNQPQHF | TGTGCCTGGAGTCCCAGTAATCAGCCCCAGCATTTT | NA | TRBJ1-5 | TRBV30 | NA
CASSSAESSYEQYF | TGTGCCAGCAGTAGCGCCGAAAGCTCCTACGAGCAGTACTTC | NA | TRBJ2-7 | TRBV25-1 | NA
CASTGTDSYEQYF | TGTGCCAGCACCGGGACAGACTCCTACGAGCAGTACTTC | TRBD1 | TRBJ2-7 | TRBV2 | NA
CASSFPQLAGGGEQFF | TGTGCCAGCAGCTTTCCCCAGCTAGCGGGAGGCGGTGAGCAGTTCTTC | TRBD2 | TRBJ2-1 | TRBV7-9 | NA
CASSLESTDTQYF | TGTGCCAGCAGTTTAGAGAGCACAGATACGCAGTATTTT | NA | TRBJ2-3 | TRBV28 | NA
CASSERVTDTQYF | TGTGCCAGCAGCGAGCGGGTCACAGATACGCAGTATTTT | NA | TRBJ2-3 | TRBV13 | NA
CASSPPGLADSPGGQYF | TGTGCCAGCAGCCCGCCGGGACTAGCGGACTCCCCCGGCGGGCAGTACTTC | TRBD2 | TRBJ2-7 | TRBV7-9 | NA
CASSYPTGGWNQPQHF | TGTGCCAGCAGTTACCCGACAGGGGGGTGGAATCAGCCCCAGCATTTT | TRBD1 | TRBJ1-5 | TRBV6-6 | NA
CASSGTGGLDTQYF | TGTGCCAGCAGCGGGACAGGGGGCCTTGATACGCAGTATTTT | TRBD1 | TRBJ2-3 | TRBV9 | once
CASSLSAAGGVETQYF | TGTGCCAGCAGCTTATCCGCGGCGGGAGGTGTCGAGACCCAGTACTTC | TRBD2 | TRBJ2-5 | TRBV11-2 | NA
CASSPAGRGPRFANTGELFF | TGTGCCAGCAGTCCAGCAGGGCGGGGGCCGAGGTTCGCGAACACCGGGGAGCTGTTTTTT | NA | TRBJ2-2 | TRBV28 | NA
CASSSGFGRRQETQYF | TGTGCCAGCAGTTCAGGGTTTGGGAGGAGACAAGAGACCCAGTACTTC | NA | TRBJ2-5 | TRBV28 | NA
CASSLLRGRTNQPQHF | TGTGCCAGCAGTTTATTACGGGGGCGCACCAATCAGCCCCAGCATTTT | NA | TRBJ1-5 | TRBV28 | NA
CASSSQRTGGERMNTEAFF | TGTGCCAGCAGCTCTCAACGAACAGGGGGGGAGAGGATGAACACTGAAGCTTTCTTT | TRBD1 | TRBJ1-1 | TRBV5-4 | NA
CASSYGQGFDEQFF | TGTGCCAGCAGTTATGGACAGGGGTTCGATGAGCAGTTCTTC | TRBD1 | TRBJ2-1 | TRBV27 | NA
CASTLPRTRTLDEQFF | TGTGCCAGCACCCTACCTCGGACTAGGACACTAGATGAGCAGTTCTTC | TRBD2 | TRBJ2-1 | TRBV18 | NA
CASSEALLGQGNTDTQYF | TGTGCCAGCAGTGAAGCGCTTCTCGGACAGGGGAACACAGATACGCAGTATTTT | TRBD1 | TRBJ2-3 | TRBV2 | NA